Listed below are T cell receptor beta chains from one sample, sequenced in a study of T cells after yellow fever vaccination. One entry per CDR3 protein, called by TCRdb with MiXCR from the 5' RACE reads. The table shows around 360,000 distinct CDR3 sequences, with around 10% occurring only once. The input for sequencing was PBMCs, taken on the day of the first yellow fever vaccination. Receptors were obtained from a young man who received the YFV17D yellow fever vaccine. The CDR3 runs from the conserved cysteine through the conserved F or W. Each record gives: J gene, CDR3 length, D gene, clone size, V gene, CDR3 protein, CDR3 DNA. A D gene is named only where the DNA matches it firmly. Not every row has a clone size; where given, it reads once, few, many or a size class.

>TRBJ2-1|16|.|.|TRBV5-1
CASSLAVGSSYNEQFF
TGCGCCAGCAGCTTGGCCGTGGGCAGCTCCTACAATGAGCAGTTCTTC
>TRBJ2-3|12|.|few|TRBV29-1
CNVGHRPDTQYF
TGCAACGTGGGACACCGCCCAGATACGCAGTATTTT
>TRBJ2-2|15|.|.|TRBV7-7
CASSSRAFNTGELFF
TGTGCTAGCAGCTCTAGGGCGTTTAACACCGGGGAGCTGTTTTTT
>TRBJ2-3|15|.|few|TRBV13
CASSRLAAGTDTQYF
TGTGCCAGCAGCCGCCTGGCGGCGGGCACAGATACGCAGTATTTT
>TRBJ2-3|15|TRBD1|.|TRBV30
CAWTYRDSGGDTQYF
TGTGCCTGGACCTACCGGGACAGCGGAGGAGATACGCAGTATTTT
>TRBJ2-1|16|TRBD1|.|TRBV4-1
CASSLSDREYNNEQFF
TGCGCCAGCAGCTTAAGCGACAGGGAATATAACAATGAGCAGTTCTTC
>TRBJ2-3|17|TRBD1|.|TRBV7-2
CASRAGGDRGVTDTQYF
TGTGCCAGCAGGGCCGGTGGCGACAGGGGGGTCACAGATACGCAGTATTTT
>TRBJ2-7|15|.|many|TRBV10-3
CAISESRTTPYEQYF
TGTGCCATCAGTGAGTCGAGAACAACCCCCTACGAGCAGTACTTC
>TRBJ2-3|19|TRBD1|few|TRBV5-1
CASTSGTGGFQPGTDTQYF
TGCGCCAGCACCTCCGGGACAGGGGGCTTCCAGCCAGGCACAGATACGCAGTATTTT
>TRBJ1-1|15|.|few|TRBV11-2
CASSLSSRKNTEAFF
TGTGCCAGCAGCTTATCTTCGAGGAAGAACACTGAAGCTTTCTTT
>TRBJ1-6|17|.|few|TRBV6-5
CASSTDRQATFNSPLHF
TGTGCCAGCAGTACCGATCGACAGGCTACTTTTAATTCACCCCTCCACTTT
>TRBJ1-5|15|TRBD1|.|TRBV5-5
CASSLTRGLGQPQHF
TGTGCCAGCAGCTTGACCAGGGGGCTTGGGCAGCCCCAGCATTTT
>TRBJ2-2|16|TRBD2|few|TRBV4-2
CASSQGAGANTGELFF
TGTGCCAGCAGCCAGGGAGCGGGGGCAAACACCGGGGAGCTGTTTTTT
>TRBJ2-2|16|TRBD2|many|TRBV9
CASSTAGTSGGRELFF
TGTGCCAGCAGCACAGCCGGGACTAGCGGGGGCAGGGAGCTGTTTTTT
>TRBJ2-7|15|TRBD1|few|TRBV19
CASSTRGGRTYEQYF
TGTGCCAGTAGTACCCGAGGGGGCCGCACCTACGAGCAGTACTTC
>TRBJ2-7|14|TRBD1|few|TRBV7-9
CASSWGQRAYEQYF
TGTGCCAGCAGTTGGGGACAGAGAGCCTACGAGCAGTACTTC
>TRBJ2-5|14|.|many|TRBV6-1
CASSPGGAQETQYF
TGTGCCAGCAGCCCTGGGGGGGCCCAGGAGACCCAGTACTTC
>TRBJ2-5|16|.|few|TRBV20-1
CSARGSETALQETQYF
TGCAGTGCTAGAGGGTCGGAGACAGCGCTCCAAGAGACCCAGTACTTC
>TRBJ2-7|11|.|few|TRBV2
CASGEAGEQYF
TGTGCCAGCGGAGAGGCTGGGGAGCAGTACTTC
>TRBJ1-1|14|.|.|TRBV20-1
CSARSGGMNTEAFF
TGCAGTGCTAGAAGCGGGGGAATGAACACTGAAGCTTTCTTT
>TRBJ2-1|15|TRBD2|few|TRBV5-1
CASGPALAGDAGEFF
TGCGCCAGCGGACCCGCCCTAGCGGGGGACGCGGGGGAGTTCTTC
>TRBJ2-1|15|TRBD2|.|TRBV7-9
CASSFSGRVGNEQFF
TGTGCCAGCAGCTTTTCGGGGAGGGTGGGTAATGAGCAGTTCTTC
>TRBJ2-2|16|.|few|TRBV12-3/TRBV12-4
CASSFSSGRFAGELFF
TGTGCCAGCAGTTTTTCATCCGGAAGATTCGCCGGGGAGCTGTTTTTT
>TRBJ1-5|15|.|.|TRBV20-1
CSASLGGVGNQPQHF
TGCAGTGCTAGCCTGGGCGGGGTGGGCAATCAGCCCCAGCATTTT
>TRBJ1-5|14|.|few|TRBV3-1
CASSRLGGDQPQHF
TGTGCCAGCAGCCGCCTCGGCGGCGATCAGCCCCAGCATTTT
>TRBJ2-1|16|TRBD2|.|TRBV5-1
CASSLAGGPVGNEQFF
TGCGCCAGCAGCTTGGCGGGGGGGCCGGTAGGCAATGAGCAGTTCTTC
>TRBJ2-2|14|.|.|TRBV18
CASSHGTTTGELFF
TGTGCCAGCTCACACGGGACCACCACCGGGGAGCTGTTTTTT
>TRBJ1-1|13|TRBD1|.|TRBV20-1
CSARSQGAPEAFF
TGCAGTGCTAGAAGCCAGGGGGCCCCGGAAGCTTTCTTT
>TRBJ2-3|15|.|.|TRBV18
CASSIGGVSTDTQYF
TGTGCCAGCTCGATCGGAGGGGTCAGCACAGATACGCAGTATTTT
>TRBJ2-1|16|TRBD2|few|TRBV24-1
CATSDFLAGDYNEQFF
TGTGCCACCAGTGATTTCTTGGCGGGGGACTACAATGAGCAGTTCTTC
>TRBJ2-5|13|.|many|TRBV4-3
CASSPWTGQTQYF
TGCGCCAGCAGCCCTTGGACTGGCCAGACCCAGTACTTC
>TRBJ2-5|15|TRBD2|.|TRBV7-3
CASSLNRGVEETQYF
TGTGCCAGCAGCTTAAATCGGGGGGTGGAAGAGACCCAGTACTTC
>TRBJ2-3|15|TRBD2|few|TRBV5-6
CASSLLAGVTDTQYF
TGTGCCAGCAGCCTACTAGCGGGGGTCACAGATACGCAGTATTTT
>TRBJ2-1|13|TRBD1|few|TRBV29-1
CSVEWDRLNEQFF
TGCAGCGTTGAATGGGACAGGCTTAATGAGCAGTTCTTC
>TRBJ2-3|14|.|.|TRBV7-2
CASSLGPGTDTQYF
TGTGCCAGCAGCTTAGGTCCGGGCACAGATACGCAGTATTTT
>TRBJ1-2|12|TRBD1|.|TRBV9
CASSVRGLGYTF
TGTGCCAGCAGCGTCAGGGGGCTTGGCTACACCTTC
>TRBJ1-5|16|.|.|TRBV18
CASSPDRGAWAQPQHF
TGTGCCAGCTCACCAGATCGGGGCGCCTGGGCTCAGCCCCAGCATTTT
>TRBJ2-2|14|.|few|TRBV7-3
CASSPSPNTGELFF
TGTGCCAGCAGCCCCTCCCCGAACACCGGGGAGCTGTTTTTT
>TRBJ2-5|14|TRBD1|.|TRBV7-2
CASSAGDRKETQYF
TGTGCCAGCAGCGCCGGGGACAGGAAAGAGACCCAGTACTTC
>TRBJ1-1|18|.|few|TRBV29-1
CSVEDPLTWGGGNTEAFF
TGCAGCGTTGAAGATCCCCTCACCTGGGGCGGGGGGAACACTGAAGCTTTCTTT
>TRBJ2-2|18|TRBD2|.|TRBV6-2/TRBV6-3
CASSYVRDGGARTGELFF
TGTGCCAGCAGTTACGTCCGGGACGGGGGGGCCAGAACCGGGGAGCTGTTTTTT
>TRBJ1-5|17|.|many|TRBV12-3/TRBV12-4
CASSIMGLWKSNQPQHF
TGTGCCAGCAGTATAATGGGACTATGGAAAAGCAATCAGCCCCAGCATTTT
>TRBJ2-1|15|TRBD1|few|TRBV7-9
CASSIDRGNYNEQFF
TGTGCCAGCAGCATCGACAGGGGGAACTACAATGAGCAGTTCTTC
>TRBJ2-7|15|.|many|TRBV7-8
CASSFGGLSSYEQYF
TGTGCCAGCAGCTTCGGGGGGCTGAGCTCCTACGAGCAGTACTTC
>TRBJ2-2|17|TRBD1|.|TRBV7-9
CASSVDRAYGFTGELFF
TGTGCCAGCAGCGTGGACAGGGCCTACGGTTTCACCGGGGAGCTGTTTTTT
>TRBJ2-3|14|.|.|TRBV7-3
CASSLKTRGDTQYF
TGTGCCAGCAGCTTGAAAACCCGCGGAGATACGCAGTATTTT
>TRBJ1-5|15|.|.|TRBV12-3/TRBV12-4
CASSLNFDSNQPQHF
TGTGCCAGCAGTTTAAATTTCGACAGCAATCAGCCCCAGCATTTT
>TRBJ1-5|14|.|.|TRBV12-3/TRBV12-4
CASSPVVLGQPQHF
TGTGCCAGCAGTCCCGTTGTATTAGGTCAGCCCCAGCATTTT
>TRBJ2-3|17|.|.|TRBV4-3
CASSQERGGMATDTQYF
TGCGCCAGCAGCCAAGAGAGAGGTGGGATGGCAACAGATACGCAGTATTTT
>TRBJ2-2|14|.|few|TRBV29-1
CSGLGPGITGELFF
TGCAGCGGGTTAGGTCCAGGGATCACCGGGGAGCTGTTTTTT